This T cell receptor beta chain was obtained from a study of T cell changes during pregnancy in multiple sclerosis. The CDR3 totals 11 residues. V was trimmed by 3 bases and J by 5 bases, leaving 6 bases between them. CDR1 is GTSNPN, CDR2 SVGIG, per germline (reference sequence). This table comes from immunoSEQ multiplex PCR, and its TCRdb copy is limited to in-frame clones, with some not included. The sample carries 79,000 or so clones, approximately 94% recorded once. Sample: CD4+ T cells from peripheral blood mononuclear cells, taken before pregnancy. This clonotype originated in a female donor with multiple sclerosis, enrolled in a pregnancy study. This chain uses TRBV30 with TRBJ2-3; D is ambiguous. The CDR3 loop reads CAWRAIDTQYF. The CDR3 coding sequence is TGTGCCTGGAGAGCGATAGATACGCAGTATTTT.